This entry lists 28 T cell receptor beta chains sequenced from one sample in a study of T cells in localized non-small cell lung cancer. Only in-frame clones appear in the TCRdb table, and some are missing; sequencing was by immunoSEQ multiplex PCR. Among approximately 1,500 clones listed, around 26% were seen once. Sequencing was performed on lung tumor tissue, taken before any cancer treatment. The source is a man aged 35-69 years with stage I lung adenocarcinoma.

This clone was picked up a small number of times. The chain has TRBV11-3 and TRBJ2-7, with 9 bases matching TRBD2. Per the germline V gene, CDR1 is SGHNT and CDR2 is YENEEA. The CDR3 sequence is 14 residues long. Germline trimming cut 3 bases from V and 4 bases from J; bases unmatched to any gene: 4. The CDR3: CASSLREGRYEQYF. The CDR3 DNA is TGTGCCAGCAGCTTGCGGGAGGGCCGATACGAGCAGTACTTC.

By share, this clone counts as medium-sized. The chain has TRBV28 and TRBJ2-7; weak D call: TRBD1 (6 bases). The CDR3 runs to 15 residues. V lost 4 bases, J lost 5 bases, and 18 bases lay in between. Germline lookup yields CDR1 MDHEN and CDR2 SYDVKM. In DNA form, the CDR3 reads TGTGCCAGCAGTTCCCCACAACAGGGTTCGCACGAGCAGTACTTC. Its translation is CASSSPQQGSHEQYF.

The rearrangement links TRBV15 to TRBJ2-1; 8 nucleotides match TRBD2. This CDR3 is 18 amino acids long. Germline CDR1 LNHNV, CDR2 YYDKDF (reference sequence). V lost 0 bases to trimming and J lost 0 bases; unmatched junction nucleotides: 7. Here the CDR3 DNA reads TGTGCCACCAGCAGAGATTCACTAGCGGTTAGCTCCTACAATGAGCAGTTCTTC. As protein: CATSRDSLAVSSYNEQFF.

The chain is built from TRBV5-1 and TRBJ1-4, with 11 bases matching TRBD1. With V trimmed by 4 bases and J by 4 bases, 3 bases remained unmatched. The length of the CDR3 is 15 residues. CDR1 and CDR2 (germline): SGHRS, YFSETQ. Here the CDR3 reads CASSPGQGVNEKLFF. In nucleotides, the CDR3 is TGCGCCAGCAGCCCGGGACAGGGGGTTAATGAAAAACTGTTTTTT. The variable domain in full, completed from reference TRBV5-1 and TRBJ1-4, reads KAGVTQTPRYLIKTRGQQVTLSCSPISGHRSVSWYQQTPGQGLQFLFEYFSETQRNKGNFPGRFSGRQFSNSRSEMNVSTLELGDSALYLCASSPGQGVNEKLFFGSGTQLSVL.

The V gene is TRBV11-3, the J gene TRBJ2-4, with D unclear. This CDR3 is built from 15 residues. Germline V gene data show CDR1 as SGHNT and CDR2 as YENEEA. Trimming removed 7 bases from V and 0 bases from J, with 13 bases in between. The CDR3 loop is CASTPMVLAKNIQYF. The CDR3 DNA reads TGTGCCAGCACCCCCATGGTCCTAGCCAAAAACATTCAGTACTTC.

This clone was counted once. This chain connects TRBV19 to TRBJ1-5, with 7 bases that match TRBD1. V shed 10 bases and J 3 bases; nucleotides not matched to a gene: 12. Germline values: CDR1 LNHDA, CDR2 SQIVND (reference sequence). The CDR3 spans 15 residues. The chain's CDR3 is CATRSGGGFNQPQHF. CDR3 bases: TGTGCCACCCGTTCGGGAGGGGGCTTCAATCAGCCCCAGCATTTT.

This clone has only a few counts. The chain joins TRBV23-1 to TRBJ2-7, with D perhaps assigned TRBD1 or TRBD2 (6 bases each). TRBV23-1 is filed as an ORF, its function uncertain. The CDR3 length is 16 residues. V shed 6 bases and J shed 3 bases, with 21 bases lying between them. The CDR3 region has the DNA TGCGCCAGCAGCCAAGACCACAGGGACTTCAACTACGAGCAGTACTTC. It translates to CASSQDHRDFNYEQYF.

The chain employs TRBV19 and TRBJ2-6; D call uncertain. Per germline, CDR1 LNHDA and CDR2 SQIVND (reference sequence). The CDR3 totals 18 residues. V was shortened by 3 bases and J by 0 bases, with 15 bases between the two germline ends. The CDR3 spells CASSIMGKTLSGANVLTF. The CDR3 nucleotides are TGTGCCAGTAGTATTATGGGGAAAACCCTCTCTGGGGCCAACGTCCTGACTTTC.

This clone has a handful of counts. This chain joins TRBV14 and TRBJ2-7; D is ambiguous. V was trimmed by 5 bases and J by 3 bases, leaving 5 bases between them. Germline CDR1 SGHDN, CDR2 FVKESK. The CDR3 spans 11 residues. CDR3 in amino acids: CASSDRYEQYF. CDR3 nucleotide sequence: TGTGCCAGCAGCGACCGCTACGAGCAGTACTTC.

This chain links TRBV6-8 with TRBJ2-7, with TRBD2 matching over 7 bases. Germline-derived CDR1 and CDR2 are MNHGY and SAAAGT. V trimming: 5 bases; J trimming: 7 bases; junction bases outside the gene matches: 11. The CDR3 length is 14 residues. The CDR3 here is CASSKGGKGREQYF. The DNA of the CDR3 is TGTGCCAGCAGTAAGGGAGGGAAAGGAAGGGAGCAGTACTTC.

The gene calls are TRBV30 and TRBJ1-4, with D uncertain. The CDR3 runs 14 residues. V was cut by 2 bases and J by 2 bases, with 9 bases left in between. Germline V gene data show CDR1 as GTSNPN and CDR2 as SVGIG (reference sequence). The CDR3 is CAWSRDFTNEKLFF. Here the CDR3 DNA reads TGTGCCTGGAGTAGGGATTTCACTAATGAAAAACTGTTTTTT.

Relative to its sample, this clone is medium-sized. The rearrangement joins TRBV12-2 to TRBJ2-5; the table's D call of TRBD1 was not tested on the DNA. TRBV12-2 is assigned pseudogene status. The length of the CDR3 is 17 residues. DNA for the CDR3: TGTGCAAGTCGCTTAGCGATTTCCCACAGGGGGAAAGAGACCCAGTACTTC. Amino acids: CASRLAISHRGKETQYF.

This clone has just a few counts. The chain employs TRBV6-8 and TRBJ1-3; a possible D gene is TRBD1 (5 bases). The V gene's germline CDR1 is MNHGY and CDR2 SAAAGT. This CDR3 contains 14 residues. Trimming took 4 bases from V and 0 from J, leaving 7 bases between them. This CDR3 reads CASSSGLSGNTIYF. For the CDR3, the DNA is TGTGCCAGCAGTTCGGGACTCTCTGGAAACACCATATATTTT.

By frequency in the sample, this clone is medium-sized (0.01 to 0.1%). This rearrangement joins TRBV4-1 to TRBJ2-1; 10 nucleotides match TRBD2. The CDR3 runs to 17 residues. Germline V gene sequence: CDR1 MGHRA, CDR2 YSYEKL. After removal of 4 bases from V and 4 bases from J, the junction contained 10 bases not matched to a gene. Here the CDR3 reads CASSLQGAGGGYNEQFF. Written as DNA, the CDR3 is TGCGCCAGCAGCCTCCAGGGAGCGGGAGGGGGTTACAATGAGCAGTTCTTC.

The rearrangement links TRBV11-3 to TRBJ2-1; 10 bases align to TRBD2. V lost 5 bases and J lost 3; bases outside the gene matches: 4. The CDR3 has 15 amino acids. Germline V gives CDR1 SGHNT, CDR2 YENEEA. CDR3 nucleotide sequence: TGTGCCAGCAGCAGAGAGCGGGAGGGCTACAATGAGCAGTTCTTC. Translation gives CASSREREGYNEQFF.

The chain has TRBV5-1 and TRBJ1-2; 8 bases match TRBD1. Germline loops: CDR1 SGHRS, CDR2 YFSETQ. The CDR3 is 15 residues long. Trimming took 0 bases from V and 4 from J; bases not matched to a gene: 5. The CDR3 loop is CASSLDGQGGYGYTF. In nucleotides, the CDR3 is TGCGCCAGCAGCTTGGATGGACAGGGAGGCTATGGCTACACCTTC.

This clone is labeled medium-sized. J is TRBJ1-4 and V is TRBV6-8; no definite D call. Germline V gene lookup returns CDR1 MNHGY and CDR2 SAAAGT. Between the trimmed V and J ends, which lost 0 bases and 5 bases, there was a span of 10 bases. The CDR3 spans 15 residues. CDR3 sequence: CASSYSVRLNEKLFF. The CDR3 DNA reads TGTGCCAGCAGTTACTCGGTACGGCTGAATGAAAAACTGTTTTTT.

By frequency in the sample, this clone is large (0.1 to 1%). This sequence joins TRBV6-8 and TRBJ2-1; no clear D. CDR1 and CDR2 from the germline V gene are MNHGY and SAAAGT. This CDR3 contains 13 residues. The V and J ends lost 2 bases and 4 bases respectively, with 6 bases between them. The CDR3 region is CASSYVGYNEQFF. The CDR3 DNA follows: TGTGCCAGCAGTTACGTGGGGTACAATGAGCAGTTCTTC.

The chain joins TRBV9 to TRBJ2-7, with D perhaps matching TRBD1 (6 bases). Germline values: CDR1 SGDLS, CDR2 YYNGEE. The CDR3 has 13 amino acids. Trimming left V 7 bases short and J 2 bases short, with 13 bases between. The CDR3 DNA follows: TGTGCCAGCTCTTTTACAGGGACCTACGAGCAGTACTTC. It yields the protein CASSFTGTYEQYF.

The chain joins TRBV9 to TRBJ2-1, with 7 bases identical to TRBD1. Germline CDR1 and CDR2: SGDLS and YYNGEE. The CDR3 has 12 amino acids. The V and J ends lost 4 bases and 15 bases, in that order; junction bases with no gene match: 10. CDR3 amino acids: CASSLHRGSLFF. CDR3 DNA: TGTGCCAGCAGCCTACACAGGGGATCACTGTTCTTC. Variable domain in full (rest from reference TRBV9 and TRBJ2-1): DSGVTQTPKHLITATGQRVTLRCSPRSGDLSVYWYQQSLDQGLQFLIQYYNGEERAKGNILERFSAQQFPDLHSELNLSSLELGDSALYFCASSLHRGSLFFGPGTRLTVL.

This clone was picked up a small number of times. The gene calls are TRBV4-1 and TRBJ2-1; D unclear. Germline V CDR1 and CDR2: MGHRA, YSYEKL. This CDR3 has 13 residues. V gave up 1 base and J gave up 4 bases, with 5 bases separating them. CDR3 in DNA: TGCGCCAGCAGCCAAGGGAGTTACAATGAGCAGTTCTTC. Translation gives CASSQGSYNEQFF.

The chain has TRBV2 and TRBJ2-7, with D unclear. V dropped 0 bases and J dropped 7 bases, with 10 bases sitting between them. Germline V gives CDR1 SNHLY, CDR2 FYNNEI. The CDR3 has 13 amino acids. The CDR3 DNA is TGTGCCAGCAGTGAAGCAATACAGACTGAGCAGTACTTC. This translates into CASSEAIQTEQYF.

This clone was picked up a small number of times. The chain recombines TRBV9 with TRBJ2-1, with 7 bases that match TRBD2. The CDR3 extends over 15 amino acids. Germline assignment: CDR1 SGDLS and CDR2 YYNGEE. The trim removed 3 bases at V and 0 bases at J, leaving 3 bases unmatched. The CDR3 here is CASSGSSGSYNEQFF. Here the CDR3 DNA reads TGTGCCAGCAGCGGCTCTAGCGGCTCCTACAATGAGCAGTTCTTC.

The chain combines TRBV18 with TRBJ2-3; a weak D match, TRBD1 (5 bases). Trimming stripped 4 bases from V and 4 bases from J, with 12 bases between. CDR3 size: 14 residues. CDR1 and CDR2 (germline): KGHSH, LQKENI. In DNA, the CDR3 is TGTGCCAGCTCACACCCACAGGTCCCAGATACGCAGTATTTT. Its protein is CASSHPQVPDTQYF.

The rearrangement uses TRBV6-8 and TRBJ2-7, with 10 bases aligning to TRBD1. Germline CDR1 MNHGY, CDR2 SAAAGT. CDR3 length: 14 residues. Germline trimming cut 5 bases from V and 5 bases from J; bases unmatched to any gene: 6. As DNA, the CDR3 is TGTGCCAGCAGTAGACAGGGGGCGCCGAACGAGCAGTACTTC. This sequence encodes CASSRQGAPNEQYF.

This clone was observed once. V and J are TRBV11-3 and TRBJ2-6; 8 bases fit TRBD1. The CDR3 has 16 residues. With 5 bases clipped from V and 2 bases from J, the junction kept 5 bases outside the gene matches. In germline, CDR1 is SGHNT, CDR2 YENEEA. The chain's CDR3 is CASSRTGTPGANVLTF. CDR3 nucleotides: TGTGCCAGCAGCCGGACAGGGACCCCTGGGGCCAACGTCCTGACTTTC.

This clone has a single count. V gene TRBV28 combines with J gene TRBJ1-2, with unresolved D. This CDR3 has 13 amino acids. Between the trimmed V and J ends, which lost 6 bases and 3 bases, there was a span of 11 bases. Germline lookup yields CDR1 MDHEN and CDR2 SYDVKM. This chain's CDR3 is CASSGGGHYGYTF. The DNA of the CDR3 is TGTGCCAGCAGCGGTGGAGGTCACTATGGCTACACCTTC.

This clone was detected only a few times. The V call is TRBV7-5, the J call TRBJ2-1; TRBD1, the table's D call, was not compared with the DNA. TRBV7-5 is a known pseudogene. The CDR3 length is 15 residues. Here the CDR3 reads CASSGPGTGGLGQFF. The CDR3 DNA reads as TGTGCCAGCAGCGGCCCCGGGACAGGGGGCCTCGGGCAGTTCTTC.